Shown below are 18 T cell receptor beta chains from a single sample sequenced in a study of metastatic and nonmetastatic thyroid tumors. TCRdb re-called the PCR reads via MiXCR. The sample has approximately 90,000 clones, roughly 13% seen once. All patients were untreated before thyroid surgery. The sample comprised blood. These TCRs come from a female donor with papillary thyroid cancer or a benign thyroid nodule (not recorded which). Some clones in this sample may be carry-over from other donors' samples.

The table lists this clone with many counts. The genes are TRBV5-4 and TRBJ2-2; 7 positions match TRBD2. With 1 base clipped from V and 2 bases from J, the junction kept 2 bases outside the gene matches. Per germline, CDR1 SGHNT and CDR2 YYREEE (reference sequence). CDR3 length equals 15 residues. The CDR3 DNA follows: TGTGCCAGCAGCTTGAGCGGGGCCAACACCGGGGAGCTGTTTTTT. This codes for CASSLSGANTGELFF. The entire variable domain, with the rest obtained from reference TRBV5-4 and TRBJ2-2, is as follows: ETGVTQSPTHLIKTRGQQVTLRCSSQSGHNTVSWYQQALGQGPQFIFQYYREEENGRGNFPPRFSGLQFPNYSSELNVNALELDDSALYLCASSLSGANTGELFFGEGSRLTVL.

The chain employs TRBV3-1 and TRBJ2-3; TRBD2 agrees at 13 bases. V shed 4 bases, J shed 4 bases, and the junction held 11 bases outside the gene matches. Germline V gene lookup returns CDR1 LGHDT and CDR2 YNNKEL (reference sequence). This CDR3 is 18 amino acids long. For the CDR3, the DNA is TGTGCCAGCAGCCCCCAGGATGTTGGACTAGCGGGAGCAGATACGCAGTATTTT. This encodes CASSPQDVGLAGADTQYF.

This clone appeared many times. The chain is built from TRBV6-1 and TRBJ2-2; tentatively, D is TRBD1 (6 bases). Germline V gene data show CDR1 as MNHNS and CDR2 as SASEGT. The CDR3 runs to 14 residues. The germline V and J ends were trimmed by 5 bases and 1 base, with 8 bases remaining between them. CDR3 bases: TGTGCCAGCAGTCACAGGGAGAACACCGGGGAGCTGTTTTTT. It encodes CASSHRENTGELFF.

This clone occurred many times. In nucleotides, the CDR3 is TGTGCCATCAGGGGACAGCAAGAGACCCAGTACTTC. Translating gives CAIRGQQETQYF. The chain combines TRBV10-3 with TRBJ2-5, with 7 bases aligning to TRBD1. The CDR3 loop spans 12 amino acids. V lost 6 bases to trimming and J lost 2 bases; unmatched junction nucleotides: 0. CDR1 and CDR2 (germline): ENHRY, SYGVKD.

Details on this clone: A much larger clone lies a single base off, so this may be a read error. The rearrangement joins TRBV9 to TRBJ1-1, with a weak D call TRBD1 (6 bases). This CDR3 has 14 residues. V lost 9 bases, J lost 1 base, and 16 bases lay in between. Germline V gives CDR1 SGDLS, CDR2 YYNGEE. CDR3 amino acids: CATRAQDRNTEAFF. The CDR3, as DNA: TGTGCCACCAGAGCCCAGGACAGGAACACTGAAGCTTTCTTT.

This clone was found many times. The J gene is TRBJ1-1, the V gene TRBV28; D uncertain. This CDR3 contains 12 residues. V lost 2 bases and J lost 11, with 12 bases in between. CDR1 and CDR2 from the germline V gene are MDHEN and SYDVKM. The CDR3 nucleotides read TGTGCCAGCAGTTTAACTCCTTTAGGGGCTTTCTTT. Protein: CASSLTPLGAFF. Full variable domain (missing parts from reference TRBV28 and TRBJ1-1): DVKVTQSSRYLVKRTGEKVFLECVQDMDHENMFWYRQDPGLGLRLIYFSYDVKMKEKGDIPEGYSVSREKKERFSLILESASTNQTSMYLCASSLTPLGAFFGQGTRLTVV.

This clone occurred many times. The chain joins TRBV28 to TRBJ1-4, with D perhaps TRBD1 (5 bases). CDR3 length: 15 amino acids. Germline CDR1 reads MDHEN; CDR2 reads SYDVKM. Trimming took off 0 bases at V and 4 bases at J, with 9 bases between the two ends. The CDR3, as DNA: TGTGCCAGCAGTTTATGGAGGGGAGATAATGAAAAACTGTTTTTT. Translated: CASSLWRGDNEKLFF.

This clone was found many times. As DNA, the CDR3 is TGTGCCAGTAGTCCGCTACAGGGGATAGGCACTGAAGCTTTCTTT. It codes for CASSPLQGIGTEAFF. The chain links TRBV19 to TRBJ1-1; 7 positions match TRBD1. The CDR3 consists of 15 residues. V shed 5 bases, J shed 4 bases, and the junction held 10 bases outside the gene matches. Germline V lookup: CDR1 LNHDA, CDR2 SQIVND (reference sequence).

This clone has ten or more counts. V and J are TRBV7-2 and TRBJ1-1, with 9 bases that match TRBD1. This CDR3 is built from 15 residues. J gave up 5 bases and V 5 bases, and 9 bases lay outside the gene matches. Per germline, CDR1 SGHTA and CDR2 FQGNSA. The CDR3 here is CASSPGTGTMTEAFF. The DNA of the CDR3 is TGTGCCAGCAGCCCCGGGACAGGGACGATGACTGAAGCTTTCTTT.

This clone was found many times. The chain uses TRBV7-8 and TRBJ2-5; 13 bases map to TRBD2. The V segment lost 4 bases and the J segment 4 bases; nucleotides outside the gene matches: 6. Germline lookup yields CDR1 SGHVS and CDR2 FQNEAQ. This CDR3 is 16 amino acids long. The CDR3 DNA sequence: TGTGCCAGCAGCTCCAGACTAGCGGGAGGATCAGAGACCCAGTACTTC. Translating it yields CASSSRLAGGSETQYF. The full variable domain, rest sourced from reference TRBV7-8 and TRBJ2-5, is GAGVSQSPRYKVAKRGQDVALRCDPISGHVSLFWYQQALGQGPEFLTYFQNEAQLDKSGLPSDRFFAERPEGSVSTLKIQRTQQEDSAVYLCASSSRLAGGSETQYFGPGTRLLVL.

This clone came up a few times. This could be a read error, since a much larger clone is one nucleotide away. Other nucleotide sequences in the sample specify the same CDR3. The J gene is TRBJ2-3, the V gene TRBV28, with D perhaps TRBD2 (5 bases). This CDR3 contains 17 residues. Germline CDR1 reads MDHEN; CDR2 reads SYDVKM. Trimming took 1 base from V and 5 from J, leaving 19 bases between them. The DNA of the CDR3 is TGTGCCAGCAGTTTATTACTGGCGGGCTTAGAACGAGATACGCAGTATTTT. Protein product: CASSLLLAGLERDTQYF.

This clone was counted between two and nine times. The chain carries TRBV28 and TRBJ1-1; no firm D call. With 3 bases removed from V and 0 bases from J, the gap between germline ends came to 8 bases. This CDR3 has 14 amino acids. CDR1 is MDHEN, CDR2 SYDVKM, per germline. DNA for the CDR3: TGTGCCAGCAGTTTTGTGGGTATGAACACTGAAGCTTTCTTT. Its translation is CASSFVGMNTEAFF.

This clone was recorded a few times. Sequence at one end of the junction differs from germline and may be a read error. CDR3 coding DNA: TGTGCCAGCAGGCTAGAGGGAGTCTGGGAGAGCCAGTACTTC. This encodes CASRLEGVWESQYF. This chain uses TRBV6-2 or TRBV6-3 with TRBJ2-5; tentative D call: TRBD2 (5 bases). Germline V gene sequence: CDR1 MNHEY, CDR2 SVGEGT. This CDR3 region has 14 residues.

About this clone: A clone one base away is much larger, so this may be a read error. This chain uses TRBV20-1 with TRBJ1-4, with D possibly being TRBD1 (5 bases). Germline values: CDR1 DFQATT, CDR2 SNEGSKA (reference sequence). This CDR3 region has 13 residues. The CDR3 spells CIARGHYNEKLFF. For the CDR3, the DNA is TGCATTGCTAGAGGACATTATAATGAAAAACTGTTTTTT.

This clone was found many times. The genes are TRBV20-1 and TRBJ1-2; possible D gene TRBD1, 5 bases. The CDR3 covers 12 residues. The V end lost 0 bases, the J end lost 8 bases, and 10 bases lay between the germline ends. Germline-derived CDR1 and CDR2 are DFQATT and SNEGSKA (reference sequence). CDR3 coding DNA: TGCAGTGCTAGAGAGGGGGTTGGCGGCTACACCTTC. Its translation is CSAREGVGGYTF.

This clone has at least ten counts. The CDR3 DNA is TGTGCCAGCAGTTACTCGGTTAGAGGCTCCTACAATGAGCAGTTCTTC. It specifies CASSYSVRGSYNEQFF. The rearrangement joins TRBV6-5 to TRBJ2-1; D is undetermined. Germline V lookup: CDR1 MNHEY, CDR2 SVGAGI. V lost 0 bases to trimming and J lost 0 bases, with 9 bases between them. This CDR3 is built from 16 residues.

This clone was picked up many times. The chain is built from TRBV20-1 and TRBJ2-3; 7 nucleotides match TRBD2. This CDR3 has 14 amino acids. V dropped 0 bases and J dropped 3; count of bases not matched to a gene: 3. Germline loops: CDR1 DFQATT, CDR2 SNEGSKA (reference sequence). The CDR3 DNA reads as TGCAGTGCTAGAGATTGGGGGGGGACAGATACGCAGTATTTT. This codes for CSARDWGGTDTQYF.

This clone was seen ten or more times. CDR3 residues: CASSRSPTANEQFF. CDR3 coding DNA: TGTGCCAGCAGCCGCTCACCGACAGCCAATGAGCAGTTCTTC. The chain combines TRBV7-2 with TRBJ2-1, with D tentatively TRBD1 (5 bases). The germline V gene encodes CDR1 SGHTA and CDR2 FQGNSA. The CDR3 length is 14 residues. Trimming took 5 bases from V and 6 from J, leaving 14 bases between them.